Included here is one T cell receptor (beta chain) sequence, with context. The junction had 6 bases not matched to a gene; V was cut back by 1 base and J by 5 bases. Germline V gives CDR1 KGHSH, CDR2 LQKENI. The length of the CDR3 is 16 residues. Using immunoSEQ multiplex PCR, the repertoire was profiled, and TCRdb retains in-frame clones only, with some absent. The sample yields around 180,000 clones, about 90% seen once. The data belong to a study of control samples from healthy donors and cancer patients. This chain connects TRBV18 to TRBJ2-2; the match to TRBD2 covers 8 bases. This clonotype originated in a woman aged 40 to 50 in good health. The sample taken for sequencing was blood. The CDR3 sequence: CASSPQGTSGTGELFF. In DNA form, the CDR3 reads TGTGCCAGCTCACCACAAGGGACTAGTGGTACCGGGGAGCTGTTTTTT. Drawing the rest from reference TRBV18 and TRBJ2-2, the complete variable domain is NAGVMQNPRHLVRRRGQEARLRCSPMKGHSHVYWYRQLPEEGLKFMVYLQKENIIDESGMPKERFSAEFPKEGPSILRIQQVVRGDSAAYFCASSPQGTSGTGELFFGEGSRLTVL.